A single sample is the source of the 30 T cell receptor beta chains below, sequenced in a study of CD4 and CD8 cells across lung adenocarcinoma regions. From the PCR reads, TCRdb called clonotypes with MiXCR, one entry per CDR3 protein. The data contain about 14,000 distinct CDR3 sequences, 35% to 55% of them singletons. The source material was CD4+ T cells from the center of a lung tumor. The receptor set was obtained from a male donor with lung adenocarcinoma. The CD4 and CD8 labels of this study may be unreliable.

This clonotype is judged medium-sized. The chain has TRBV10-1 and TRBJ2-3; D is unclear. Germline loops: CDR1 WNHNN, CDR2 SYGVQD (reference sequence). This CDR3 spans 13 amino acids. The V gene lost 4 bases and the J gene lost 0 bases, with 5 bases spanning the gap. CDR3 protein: CASSALSTDTQYF. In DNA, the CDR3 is TGCGCCAGCAGTGCCCTGAGCACAGATACGCAGTATTTT.

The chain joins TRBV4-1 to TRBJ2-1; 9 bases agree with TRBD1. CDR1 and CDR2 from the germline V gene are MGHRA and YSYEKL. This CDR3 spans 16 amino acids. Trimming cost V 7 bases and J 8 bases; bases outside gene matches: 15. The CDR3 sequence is CASTKSGTGLGDEQFF. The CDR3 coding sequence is TGCGCCAGCACTAAATCCGGGACAGGGCTAGGGGATGAGCAGTTCTTC.

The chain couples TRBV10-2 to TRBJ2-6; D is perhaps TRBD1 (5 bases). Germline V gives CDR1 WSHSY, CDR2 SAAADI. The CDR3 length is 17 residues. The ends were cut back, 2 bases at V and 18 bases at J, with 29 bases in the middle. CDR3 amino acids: CASSEGRARSWANEQTF. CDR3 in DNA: TGCGCCAGCAGTGAGGGCAGGGCGCGGTCTTGGGCCAACGAGCAGACTTTC.

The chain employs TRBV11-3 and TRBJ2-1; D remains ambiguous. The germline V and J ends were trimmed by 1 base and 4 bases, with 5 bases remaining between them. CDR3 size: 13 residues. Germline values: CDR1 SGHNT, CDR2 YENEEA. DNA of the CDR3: TGTGCCAGCAGCTTAGCCGAGTACAATGAGCAGTTCTTC. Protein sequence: CASSLAEYNEQFF. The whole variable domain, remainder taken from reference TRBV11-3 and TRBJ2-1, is EAGVVQSPRYKIIEKKQPVAFWCNPISGHNTLYWYLQNLGQGPELLIRYENEEAVDDSQLPKDRFSAERLKGVDSTLKIQPAELGDSAVYLCASSLAEYNEQFFGPGTRLTVL.

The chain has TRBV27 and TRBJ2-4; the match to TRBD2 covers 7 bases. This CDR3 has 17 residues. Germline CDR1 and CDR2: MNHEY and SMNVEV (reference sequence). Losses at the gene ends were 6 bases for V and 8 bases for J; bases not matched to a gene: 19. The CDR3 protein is CASSSGVGGCVTDIQYF. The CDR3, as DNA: TGTGCCAGCAGCTCGGGGGTCGGGGGGTGTGTCACAGACATTCAGTACTTC.

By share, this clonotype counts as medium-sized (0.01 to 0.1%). The CDR3 loop reads CASSYFPTSRTVDTQYF. The DNA of the CDR3 is TGTGCCAGCAGTTACTTTCCGACTAGCAGGACGGTGGATACGCAGTATTTT. The V and J genes are TRBV6-5 and TRBJ2-3; TRBD2 matches at 7 bases. CDR3 size: 17 residues. With V trimmed by 1 base and J by 6 bases, 13 bases remained unmatched. Germline values: CDR1 MNHEY, CDR2 SVGAGI.

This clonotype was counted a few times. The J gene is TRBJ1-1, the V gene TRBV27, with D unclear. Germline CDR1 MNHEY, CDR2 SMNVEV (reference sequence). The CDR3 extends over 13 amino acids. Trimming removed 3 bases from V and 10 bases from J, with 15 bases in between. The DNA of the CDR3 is TGTGCCAGCAGTTTCCTACACGGCCTGGGAGCTTTCTTT. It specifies CASSFLHGLGAFF.

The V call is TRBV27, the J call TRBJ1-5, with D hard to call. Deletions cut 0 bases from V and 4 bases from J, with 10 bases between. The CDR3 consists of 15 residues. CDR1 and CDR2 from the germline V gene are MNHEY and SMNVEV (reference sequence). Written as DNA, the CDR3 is TGTGCCAGCAGTTTATCCGGGCGTAGGAATCAGCCCCAGCATTTT. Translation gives CASSLSGRRNQPQHF.

The CDR3 DNA is TGCGCCAGCAGCCAAGATCAACTAGCGGGAGGGGTCGGGGAGCTGTTTTTT. It yields the protein CASSQDQLAGGVGELFF. This chain connects TRBV4-1 to TRBJ2-2, with TRBD2 identical over 13 bases. The CDR3 spans 17 residues. Germline V gene data show CDR1 as MGHRA and CDR2 as YSYEKL. V shed 0 bases, J shed 7 bases, and the junction held 5 bases outside the gene matches.

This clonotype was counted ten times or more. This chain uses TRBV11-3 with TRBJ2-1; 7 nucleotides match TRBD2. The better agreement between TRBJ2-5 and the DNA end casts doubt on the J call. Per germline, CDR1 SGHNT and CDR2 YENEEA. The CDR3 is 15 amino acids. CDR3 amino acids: CASSSSWGGVETQYF. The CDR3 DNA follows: TGTGCCAGCAGCTCCTCCTGGGGGGGAGTGGAGACCCAGTACTTC.

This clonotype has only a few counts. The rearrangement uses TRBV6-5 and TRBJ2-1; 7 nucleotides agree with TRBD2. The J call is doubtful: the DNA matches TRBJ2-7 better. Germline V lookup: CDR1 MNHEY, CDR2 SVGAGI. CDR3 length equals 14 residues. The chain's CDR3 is CASSYSGLLGEQYF. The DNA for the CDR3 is TGTGCCAGCAGTTACTCGGGACTATTGGGGGAGCAGTACTTC.

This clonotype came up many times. CDR3 sequence (DNA): TGTGCCAGCAGCTTATGGGACGGGAACACAGATACGCAGTATTTT. Its protein is CASSLWDGNTDTQYF. The chain joins TRBV7-2 to TRBJ2-3; D possibly uses TRBD1 or TRBD2 (5 bases each). V lost 2 bases and J 2 bases, leaving 11 bases between the germline ends. Germline V gives CDR1 SGHTA, CDR2 FQGNSA. This CDR3 is built from 15 residues.

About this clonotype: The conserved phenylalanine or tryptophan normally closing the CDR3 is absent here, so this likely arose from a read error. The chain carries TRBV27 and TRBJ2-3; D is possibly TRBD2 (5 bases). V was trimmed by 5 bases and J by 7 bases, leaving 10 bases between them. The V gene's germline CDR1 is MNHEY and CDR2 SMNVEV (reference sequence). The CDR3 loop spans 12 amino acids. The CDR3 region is CASSQSGNTQYC. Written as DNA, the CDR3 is TGTGCCAGCAGTCAGAGCGGTAATACGCAGTATTGT.

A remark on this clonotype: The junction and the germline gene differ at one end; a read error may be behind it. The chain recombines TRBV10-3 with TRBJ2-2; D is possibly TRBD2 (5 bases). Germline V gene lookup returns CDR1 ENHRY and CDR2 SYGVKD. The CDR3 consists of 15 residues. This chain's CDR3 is CAMGFQGLNTGEQFF. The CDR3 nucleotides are TGTGCCATGGGGTTCCAAGGACTGAACACCGGGGAGCAGTTTTTT.

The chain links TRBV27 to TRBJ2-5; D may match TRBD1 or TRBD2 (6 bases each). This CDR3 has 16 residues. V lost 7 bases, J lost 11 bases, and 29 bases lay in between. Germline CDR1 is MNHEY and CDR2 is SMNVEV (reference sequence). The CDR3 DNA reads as TGTGCCAGCACGGGAGTCGGGGGCCGTGACACAGATACGCAGTACTTC. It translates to CASTGVGGRDTDTQYF.

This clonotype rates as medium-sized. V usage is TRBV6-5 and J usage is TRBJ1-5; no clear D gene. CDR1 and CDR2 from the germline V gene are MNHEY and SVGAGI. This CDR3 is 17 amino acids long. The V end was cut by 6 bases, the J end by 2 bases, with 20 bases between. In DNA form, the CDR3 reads TGTGCCAGCAGAACCCTCTCGTATAGGGATGGCAATCAGCCCCAGCATTTT. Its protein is CASRTLSYRDGNQPQHF.

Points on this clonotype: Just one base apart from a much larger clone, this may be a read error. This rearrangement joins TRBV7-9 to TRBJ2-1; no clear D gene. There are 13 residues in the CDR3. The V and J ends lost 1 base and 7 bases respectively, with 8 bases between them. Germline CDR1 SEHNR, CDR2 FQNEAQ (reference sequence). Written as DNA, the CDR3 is TGTGCCAGCAGCTTAGTGGGTGTGAATGAGCAGTTCTTC. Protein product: CASSLVGVNEQFF.

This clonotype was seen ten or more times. In DNA, the CDR3 is TGTGCCAGCAGTTTACGGACTGACACTAGATCCTACGAGCAGTACTTC. This translates into CASSLRTDTRSYEQYF. The chain combines TRBV27 with TRBJ2-7; a possible D gene is TRBD2 (5 bases). Germline V gives CDR1 MNHEY, CDR2 SMNVEV (reference sequence). The CDR3 covers 16 residues. V lost 2 bases and J 1 base, leaving 15 bases between the germline ends.

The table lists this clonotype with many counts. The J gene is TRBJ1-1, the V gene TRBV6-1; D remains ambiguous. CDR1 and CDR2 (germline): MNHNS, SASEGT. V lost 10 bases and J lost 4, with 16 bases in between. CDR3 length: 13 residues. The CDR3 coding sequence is TGTGCCACCCAATTAAGGGAGAGCACTGAAGCTTTCTTT. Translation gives CATQLRESTEAFF.

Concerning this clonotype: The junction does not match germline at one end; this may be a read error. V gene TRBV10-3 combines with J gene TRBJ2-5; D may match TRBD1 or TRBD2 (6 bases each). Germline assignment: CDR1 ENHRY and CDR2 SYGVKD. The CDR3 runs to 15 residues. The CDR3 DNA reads TGTGCCGGGGGTCACGGGGGCGGGGACAAAGAGACCCAGTATTTC. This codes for CAGGHGGGDKETQYF.

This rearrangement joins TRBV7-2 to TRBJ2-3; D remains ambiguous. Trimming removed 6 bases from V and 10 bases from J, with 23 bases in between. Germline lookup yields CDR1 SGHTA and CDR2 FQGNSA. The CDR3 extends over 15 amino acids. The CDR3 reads CASSFQTVSTEAQYF. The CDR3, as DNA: TGTGCCAGCAGTTTCCAGACTGTGAGCACAGAGGCGCAGTATTTT.

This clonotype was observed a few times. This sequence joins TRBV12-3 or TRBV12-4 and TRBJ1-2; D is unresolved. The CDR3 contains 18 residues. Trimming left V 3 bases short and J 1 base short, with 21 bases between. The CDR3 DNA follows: TGTGCCAGCAGTTTTGGAACAAGCCACGGGATTGATAACTATGGCTACACCTTC. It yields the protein CASSFGTSHGIDNYGYTF.

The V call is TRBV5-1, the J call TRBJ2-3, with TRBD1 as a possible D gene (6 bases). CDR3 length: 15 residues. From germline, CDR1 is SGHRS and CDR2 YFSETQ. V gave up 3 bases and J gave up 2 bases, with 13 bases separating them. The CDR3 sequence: CASSSRTDSTDTQYF. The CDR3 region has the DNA TGCGCCAGCAGCTCCCGGACAGACTCCACAGATACGCAGTATTTT. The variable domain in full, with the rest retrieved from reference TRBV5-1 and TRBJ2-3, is KAGVTQTPRYLIKTRGQQVTLSCSPISGHRSVSWYQQTPGQGLQFLFEYFSETQRNKGNFPGRFSGRQFSNSRSEMNVSTLELGDSALYLCASSSRTDSTDTQYFGPGTRLTVL.

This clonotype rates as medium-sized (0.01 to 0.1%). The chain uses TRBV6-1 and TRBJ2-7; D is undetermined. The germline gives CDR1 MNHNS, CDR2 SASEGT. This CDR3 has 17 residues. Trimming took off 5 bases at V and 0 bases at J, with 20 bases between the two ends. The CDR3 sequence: CASSPTFNSPSSYEQYF. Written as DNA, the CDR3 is TGTGCCAGCAGTCCCACCTTTAATAGCCCAAGCTCCTACGAGCAGTACTTC.

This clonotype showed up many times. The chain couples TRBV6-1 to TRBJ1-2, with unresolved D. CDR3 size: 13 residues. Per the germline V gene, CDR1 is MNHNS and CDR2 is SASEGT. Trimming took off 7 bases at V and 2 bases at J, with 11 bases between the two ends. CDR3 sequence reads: CASTDGRNYGYTF. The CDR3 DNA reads TGTGCCAGCACCGATGGGCGGAACTATGGCTACACCTTC.

CDR3 sequence reads: CASSERLAAYNEQFF. The CDR3 coding sequence is TGTGCCAGCAGCGAACGACTAGCGGCCTACAATGAGCAGTTCTTC. The chain couples TRBV7-2 to TRBJ2-1, with 9 bases fitting TRBD2. Germline CDR1 is SGHTA and CDR2 is FQGNSA. The CDR3 is 15 residues long. The junction had 4 bases not matched to a gene; V was cut back by 5 bases and J by 2 bases. The full variable domain, rest sourced from reference TRBV7-2 and TRBJ2-1, is GAGVSQSPSNKVTEKGKDVELRCDPISGHTALYWYRQSLGQGLEFLIYFQGNSAPDKSGLPSDRFSAERTGGSVSTLTIQRTQQEDSAVYLCASSERLAAYNEQFFGPGTRLTVL.

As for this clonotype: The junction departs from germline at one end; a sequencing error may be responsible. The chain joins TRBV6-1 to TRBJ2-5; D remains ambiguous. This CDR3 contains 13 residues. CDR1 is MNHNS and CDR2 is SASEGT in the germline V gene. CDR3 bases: TGTGCCAGCAATGCTCTGAGCAGTCATAAGCAGTACTTT. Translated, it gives CASNALSSHKQYF.

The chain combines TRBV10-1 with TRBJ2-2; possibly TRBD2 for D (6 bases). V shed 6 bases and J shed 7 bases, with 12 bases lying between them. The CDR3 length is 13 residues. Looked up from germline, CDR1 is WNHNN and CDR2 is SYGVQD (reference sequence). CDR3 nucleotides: TGCGCCAGCAGCGACGGGACTTACGGGGAGCTGTTTTTT. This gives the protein CASSDGTYGELFF.

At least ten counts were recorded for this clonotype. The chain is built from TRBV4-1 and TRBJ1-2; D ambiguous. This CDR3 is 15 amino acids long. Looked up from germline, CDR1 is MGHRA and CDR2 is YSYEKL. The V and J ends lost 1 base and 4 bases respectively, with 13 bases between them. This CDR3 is CASSQGGGVGYGYTF. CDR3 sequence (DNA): TGCGCCAGCAGCCAAGGCGGCGGGGTCGGCTATGGCTACACCTTC.

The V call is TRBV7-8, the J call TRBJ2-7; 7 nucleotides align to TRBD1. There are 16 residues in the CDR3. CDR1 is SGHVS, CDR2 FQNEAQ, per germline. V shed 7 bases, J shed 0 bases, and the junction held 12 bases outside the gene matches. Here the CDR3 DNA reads TGTGCCAGCACCACGGGCAAGGGACAGACCTCCTACGAGCAGTACTTC. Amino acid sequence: CASTTGKGQTSYEQYF.